This T cell receptor beta chain stems from a study of T cells in Graves' hyperthyroidism and ophthalmopathy. Looking at the study overall: Peripheral blood was acquired at first diagnosis, ahead of any therapy whatsoever.

This clonotype was observed a few times. One junction end does not reproduce the germline sequence, and a read error may be involved. Patients aged 18 to 65 with hyperthyroidism were newly diagnosed, with duration under 2 months. The CDR3 is made up of 13 amino acids. Germline-derived CDR1 and CDR2 are SGHAT and FQNNGV. Using RNA transcripts as the source, TCR beta CDR3 regions were amplified. Using the HTBI primer set, a first-round RT-PCR was run on the TCR CDR3. TCRdb used MiXCR to reprocess the multiplex PCR reads, holding one entry per CDR3 protein. This table has approximately 640,000 distinct CDR3 sequences, approximately 15% appearing once.

The TCR comes from a man aged 50 to 59 with Graves' hyperthyroidism. The sequenced sample was blood. The V and J genes are TRBV11-2 and TRBJ2-1; D is tentatively TRBD1 or TRBD2 (5 bases each). Written as DNA, the CDR3 is TGTGCCAGCAGCTTAGGACGGGGCAATGAGCAACTCTTC. Translation: CASSLGRGNEQLF.